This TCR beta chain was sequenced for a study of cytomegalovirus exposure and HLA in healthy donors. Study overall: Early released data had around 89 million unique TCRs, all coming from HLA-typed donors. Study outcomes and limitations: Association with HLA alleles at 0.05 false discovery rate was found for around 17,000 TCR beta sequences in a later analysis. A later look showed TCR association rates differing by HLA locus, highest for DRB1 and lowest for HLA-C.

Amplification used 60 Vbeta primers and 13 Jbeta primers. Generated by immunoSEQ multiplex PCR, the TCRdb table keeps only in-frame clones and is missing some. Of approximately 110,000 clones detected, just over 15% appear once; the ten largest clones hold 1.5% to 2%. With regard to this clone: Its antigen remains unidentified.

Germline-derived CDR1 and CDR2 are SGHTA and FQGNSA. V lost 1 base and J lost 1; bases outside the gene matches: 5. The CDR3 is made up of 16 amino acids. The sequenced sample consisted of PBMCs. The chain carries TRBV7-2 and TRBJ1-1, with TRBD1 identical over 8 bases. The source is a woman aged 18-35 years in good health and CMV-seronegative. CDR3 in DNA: TGTGCCAGCAGCTTAGTAGGGACAGGAGGGAACACTGAAGCTTTCTTT. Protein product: CASSLVGTGGNTEAFF.